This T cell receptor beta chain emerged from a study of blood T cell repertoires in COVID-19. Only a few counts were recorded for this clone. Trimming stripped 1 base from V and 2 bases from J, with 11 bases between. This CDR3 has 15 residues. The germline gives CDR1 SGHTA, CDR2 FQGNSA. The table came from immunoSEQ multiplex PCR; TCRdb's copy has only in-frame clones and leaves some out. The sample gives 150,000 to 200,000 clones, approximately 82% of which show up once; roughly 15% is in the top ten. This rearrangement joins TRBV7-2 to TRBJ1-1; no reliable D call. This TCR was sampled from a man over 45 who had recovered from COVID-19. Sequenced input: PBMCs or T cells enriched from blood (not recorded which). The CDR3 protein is CASSLEKNINTEAFF. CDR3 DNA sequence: TGTGCCAGCAGCTTAGAAAAGAACATAAACACTGAAGCTTTCTTT.